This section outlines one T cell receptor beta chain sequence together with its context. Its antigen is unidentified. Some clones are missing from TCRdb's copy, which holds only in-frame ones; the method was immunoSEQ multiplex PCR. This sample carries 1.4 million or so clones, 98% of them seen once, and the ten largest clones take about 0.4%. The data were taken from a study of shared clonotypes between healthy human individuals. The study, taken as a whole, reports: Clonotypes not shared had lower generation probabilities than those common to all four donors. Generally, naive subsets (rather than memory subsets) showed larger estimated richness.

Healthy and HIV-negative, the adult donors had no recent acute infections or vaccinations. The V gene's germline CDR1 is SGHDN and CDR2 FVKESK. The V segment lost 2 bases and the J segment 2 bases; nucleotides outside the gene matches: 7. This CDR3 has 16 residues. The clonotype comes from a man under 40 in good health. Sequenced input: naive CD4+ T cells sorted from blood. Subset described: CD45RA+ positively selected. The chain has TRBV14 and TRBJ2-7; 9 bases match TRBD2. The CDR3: CASSQLASGIPYEQYF. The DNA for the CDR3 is TGTGCCAGCAGCCAACTCGCTAGCGGGATTCCCTACGAGCAGTACTTC.